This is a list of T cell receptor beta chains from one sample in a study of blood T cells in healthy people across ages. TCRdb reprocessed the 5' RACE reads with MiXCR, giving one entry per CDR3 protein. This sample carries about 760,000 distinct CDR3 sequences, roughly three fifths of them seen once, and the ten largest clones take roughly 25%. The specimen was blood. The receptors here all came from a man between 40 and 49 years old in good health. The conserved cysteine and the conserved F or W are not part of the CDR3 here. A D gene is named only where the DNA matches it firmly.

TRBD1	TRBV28	ASSPRQGAGDSPLH
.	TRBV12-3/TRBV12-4	ASRSPSSYNEQF
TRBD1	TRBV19	ASSRGQGNEKLF
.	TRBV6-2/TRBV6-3	ASGSQRNYGYT
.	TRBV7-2	ASSLAPRANYGYT
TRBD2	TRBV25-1	ASSLTLGLAGDSGANVLT
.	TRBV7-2	ASSLGGGNNEQF
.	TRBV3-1	ASSQRGDTQY
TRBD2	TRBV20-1	SAVAPSGRTDTQY
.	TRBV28	ASSPGGVSYEQY
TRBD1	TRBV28	ASSPASGQGDSYEQY
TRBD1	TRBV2	ASSSLLALMGTEDYGYT
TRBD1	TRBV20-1	SAPGTGDQPQH
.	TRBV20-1	SAAPLRGTEAF
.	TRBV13	ASSTTPLRTEAF
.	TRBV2	ASGRGTGRQPQH